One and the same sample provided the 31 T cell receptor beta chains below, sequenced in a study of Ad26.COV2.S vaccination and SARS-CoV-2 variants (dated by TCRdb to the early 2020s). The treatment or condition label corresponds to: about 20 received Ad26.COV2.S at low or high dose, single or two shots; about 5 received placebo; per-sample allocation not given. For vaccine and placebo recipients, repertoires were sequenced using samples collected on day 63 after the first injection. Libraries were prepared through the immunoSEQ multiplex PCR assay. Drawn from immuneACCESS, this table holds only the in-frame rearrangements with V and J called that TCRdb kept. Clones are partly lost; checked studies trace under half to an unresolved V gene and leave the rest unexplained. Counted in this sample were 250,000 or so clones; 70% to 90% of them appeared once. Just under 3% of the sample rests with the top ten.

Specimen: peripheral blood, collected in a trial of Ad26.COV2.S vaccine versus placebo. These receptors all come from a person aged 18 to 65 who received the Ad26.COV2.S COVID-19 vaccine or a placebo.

In nucleotides, the CDR3 is TGTGCCAGCAGCTCTCCGTGGAACACTGAAGCTTTCTTT. Translated: CASSSPWNTEAFF. This chain connects TRBV7-9 to TRBJ1-1; D gene uncertain. Germline lookup yields CDR1 SEHNR and CDR2 FQNEAQ (reference sequence). This CDR3 has 13 residues. Trimming took off 4 bases at V and 1 base at J, with 7 bases between the two ends.

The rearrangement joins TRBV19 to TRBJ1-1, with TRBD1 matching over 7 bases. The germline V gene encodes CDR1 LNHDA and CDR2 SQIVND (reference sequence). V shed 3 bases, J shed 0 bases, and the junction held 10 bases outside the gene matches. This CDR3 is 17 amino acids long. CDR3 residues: CASSIPRTGGMNTEAFF. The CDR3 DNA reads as TGTGCCAGTAGTATTCCTCGGACAGGAGGGATGAACACTGAAGCTTTCTTT.

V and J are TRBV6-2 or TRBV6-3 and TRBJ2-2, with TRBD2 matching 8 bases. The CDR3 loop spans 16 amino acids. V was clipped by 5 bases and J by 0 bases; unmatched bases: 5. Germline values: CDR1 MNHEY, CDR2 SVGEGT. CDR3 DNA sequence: TGTGCCAGCAGTGTCCAACTAGCGGCGAACACCGGGGAGCTGTTTTTT. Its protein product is CASSVQLAANTGELFF.

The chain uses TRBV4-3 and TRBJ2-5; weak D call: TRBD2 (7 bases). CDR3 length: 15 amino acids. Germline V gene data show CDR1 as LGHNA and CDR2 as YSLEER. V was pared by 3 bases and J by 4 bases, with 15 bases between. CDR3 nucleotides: TGCGCCAGCAGCCAGGGCCGGGGGGCCCGAGAGACCCAGTACTTC. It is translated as CASSQGRGARETQYF.

The CDR3 protein is CASSFGLSGRVNEQFF. The CDR3 bases are TGTGCCAGCAGCTTTGGGCTTTCGGGCAGGGTGAATGAGCAGTTCTTC. This rearrangement joins TRBV7-9 to TRBJ2-1; D possibly corresponds to TRBD1 (5 bases). Trimming cost V 3 bases and J 7 bases, with 19 bases left between them. Germline V lookup: CDR1 SEHNR, CDR2 FQNEAQ (reference sequence). This CDR3 is built from 16 residues.

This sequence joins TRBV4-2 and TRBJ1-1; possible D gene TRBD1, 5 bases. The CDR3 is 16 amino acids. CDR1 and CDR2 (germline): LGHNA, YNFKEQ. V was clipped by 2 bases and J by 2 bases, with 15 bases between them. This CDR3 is CASSQIRGSPNTEAFF. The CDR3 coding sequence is TGTGCCAGCAGCCAAATCCGGGGCAGTCCCAACACTGAAGCTTTCTTT.

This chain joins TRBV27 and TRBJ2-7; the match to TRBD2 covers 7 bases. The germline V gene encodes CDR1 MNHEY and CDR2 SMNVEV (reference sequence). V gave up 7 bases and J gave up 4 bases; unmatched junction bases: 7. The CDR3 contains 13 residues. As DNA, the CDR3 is TGTGCCAGCACCGCTTTGGGGGGGTACGAGCAGTACTTC. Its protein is CASTALGGYEQYF.

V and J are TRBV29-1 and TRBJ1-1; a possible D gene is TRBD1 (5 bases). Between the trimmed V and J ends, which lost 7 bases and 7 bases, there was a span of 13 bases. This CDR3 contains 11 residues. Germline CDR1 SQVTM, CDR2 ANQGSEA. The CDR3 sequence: CSAGRQFEAFF. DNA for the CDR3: TGCAGCGCTGGTAGACAGTTTGAAGCTTTCTTT.

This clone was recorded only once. The CDR3 nucleotides are TGTGCCAGCAGTCGACATTCCGGAGAGACGGACACTGAAGCTTTCTTT. Amino acid sequence: CASSRHSGETDTEAFF. V and J are TRBV6-6 and TRBJ1-1; D unresolved. The germline gives CDR1 MNHNY, CDR2 SVGAGI (reference sequence). Trimming took off 5 bases at V and 3 bases at J, with 19 bases between the two ends. The CDR3 length is 16 residues.

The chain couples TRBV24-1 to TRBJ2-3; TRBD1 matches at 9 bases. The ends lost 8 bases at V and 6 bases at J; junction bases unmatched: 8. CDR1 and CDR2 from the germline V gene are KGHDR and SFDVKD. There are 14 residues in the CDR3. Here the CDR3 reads CATNPGQGVDTQYF. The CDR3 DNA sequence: TGTGCCACCAACCCGGGACAGGGAGTGGATACGCAGTATTTT.

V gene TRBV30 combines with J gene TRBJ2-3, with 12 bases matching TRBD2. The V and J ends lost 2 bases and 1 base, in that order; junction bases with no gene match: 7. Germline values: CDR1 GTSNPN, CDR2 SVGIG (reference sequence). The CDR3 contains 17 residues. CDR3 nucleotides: TGTGCCTGGAGTCCGACCCGGACTAGCGGGGGCACAGATACGCAGTATTTT. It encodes CAWSPTRTSGGTDTQYF.

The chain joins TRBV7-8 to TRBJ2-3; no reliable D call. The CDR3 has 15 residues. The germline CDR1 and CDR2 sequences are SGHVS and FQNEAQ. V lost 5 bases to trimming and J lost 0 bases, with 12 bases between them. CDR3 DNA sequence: TGTGCCAGCAGCCCCTGGACCGCTAGCACAGATACGCAGTATTTT. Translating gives CASSPWTASTDTQYF. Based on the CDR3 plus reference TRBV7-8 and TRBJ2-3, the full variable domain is GAGVSQSPRYKVAKRGQDVALRCDPISGHVSLFWYQQALGQGPEFLTYFQNEAQLDKSGLPSDRFFAERPEGSVSTLKIQRTQQEDSAVYLCASSPWTASTDTQYFGPGTRLTVL.

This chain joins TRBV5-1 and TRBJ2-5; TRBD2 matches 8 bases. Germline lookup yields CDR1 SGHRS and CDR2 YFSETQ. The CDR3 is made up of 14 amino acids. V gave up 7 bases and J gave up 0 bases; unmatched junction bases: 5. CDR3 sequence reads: CASRSGEYQETQYF. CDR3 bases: TGCGCCAGCCGTAGCGGGGAGTACCAAGAGACCCAGTACTTC.

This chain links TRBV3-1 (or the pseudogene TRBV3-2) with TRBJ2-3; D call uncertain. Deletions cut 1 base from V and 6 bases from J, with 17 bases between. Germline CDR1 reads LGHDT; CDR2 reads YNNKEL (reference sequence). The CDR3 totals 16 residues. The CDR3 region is CASSQGSGPAGDTQYF. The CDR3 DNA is TGTGCCAGCAGCCAAGGGTCGGGCCCAGCCGGGGATACGCAGTATTTT.

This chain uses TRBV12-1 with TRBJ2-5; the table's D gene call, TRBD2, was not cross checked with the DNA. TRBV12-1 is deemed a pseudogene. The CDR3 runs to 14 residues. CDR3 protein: CASSLRASQKTQYF. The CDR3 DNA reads TGTGCCAGCAGCTTACGAGCATCGCAAAAGACCCAGTACTTC.

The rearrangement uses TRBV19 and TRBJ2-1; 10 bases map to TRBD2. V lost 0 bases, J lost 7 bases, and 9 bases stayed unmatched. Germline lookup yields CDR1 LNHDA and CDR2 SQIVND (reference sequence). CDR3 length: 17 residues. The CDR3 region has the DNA TGTGCCAGTAGTATAGATCGGCCTAGCGGGGGCCGGAATGAGCAGTTCTTC. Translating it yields CASSIDRPSGGRNEQFF.

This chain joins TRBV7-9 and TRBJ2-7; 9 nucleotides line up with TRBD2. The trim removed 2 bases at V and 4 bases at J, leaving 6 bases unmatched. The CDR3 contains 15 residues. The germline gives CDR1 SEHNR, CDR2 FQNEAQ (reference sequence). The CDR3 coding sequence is TGTGCCAGCAGCTTATTTAGCGGGAGTAAGTACGAGCAGTACGTC. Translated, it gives CASSLFSGSKYEQYV.

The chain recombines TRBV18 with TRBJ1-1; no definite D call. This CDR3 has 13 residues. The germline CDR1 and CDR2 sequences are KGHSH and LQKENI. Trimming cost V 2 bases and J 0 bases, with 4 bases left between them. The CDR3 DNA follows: TGTGCCAGCTCACCAGAGATGAACACTGAAGCTTTCTTT. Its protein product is CASSPEMNTEAFF.

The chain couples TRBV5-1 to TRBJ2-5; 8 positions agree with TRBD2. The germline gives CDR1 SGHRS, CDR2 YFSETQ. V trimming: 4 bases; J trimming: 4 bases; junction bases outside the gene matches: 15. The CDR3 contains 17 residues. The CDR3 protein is CASSPGVSRGGRETQYF. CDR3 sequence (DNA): TGCGCCAGCAGCCCAGGTGTTTCACGGGGGGGCCGAGAGACCCAGTACTTC.

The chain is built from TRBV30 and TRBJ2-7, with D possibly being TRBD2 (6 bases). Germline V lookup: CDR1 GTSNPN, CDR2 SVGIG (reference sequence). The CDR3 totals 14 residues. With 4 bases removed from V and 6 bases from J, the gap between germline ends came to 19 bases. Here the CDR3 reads CAWTQGGTLVEQYF. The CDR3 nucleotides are TGTGCCTGGACCCAGGGAGGCACCCTGGTCGAGCAGTACTTC.

The CDR3 bases are TGTGCCAGCAGTTACAAAACAGGGCACGAGCAGTACTTC. The encoded protein is CASSYKTGHEQYF. The chain couples TRBV6-5 to TRBJ2-7, with a tentative D call TRBD1 (6 bases). The V end lost 2 bases, the J end lost 5 bases, and 10 bases lay between the germline ends. Germline values: CDR1 MNHEY, CDR2 SVGAGI. This CDR3 spans 13 amino acids.

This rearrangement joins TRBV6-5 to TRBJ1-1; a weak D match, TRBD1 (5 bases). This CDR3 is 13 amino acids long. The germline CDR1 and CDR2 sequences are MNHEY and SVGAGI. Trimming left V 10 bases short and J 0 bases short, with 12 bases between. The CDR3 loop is CATHRPMNTEAFF. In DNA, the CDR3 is TGTGCCACCCACAGGCCCATGAACACTGAAGCTTTCTTT.

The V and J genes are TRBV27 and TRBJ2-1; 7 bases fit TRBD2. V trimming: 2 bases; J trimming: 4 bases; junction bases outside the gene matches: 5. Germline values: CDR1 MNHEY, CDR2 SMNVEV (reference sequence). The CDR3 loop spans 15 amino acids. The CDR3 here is CASSLRASGYNEQFF. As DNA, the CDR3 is TGTGCCAGCAGTTTACGAGCTAGCGGATACAATGAGCAGTTCTTC.

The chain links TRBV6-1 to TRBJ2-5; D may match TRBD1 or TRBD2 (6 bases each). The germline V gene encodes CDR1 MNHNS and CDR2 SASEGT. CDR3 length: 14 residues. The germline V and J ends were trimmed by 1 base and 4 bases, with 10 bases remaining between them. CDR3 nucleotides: TGTGCCAGCAGTGAAGGGGGGGCTGGAGAGACCCAGTACTTC. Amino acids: CASSEGGAGETQYF.

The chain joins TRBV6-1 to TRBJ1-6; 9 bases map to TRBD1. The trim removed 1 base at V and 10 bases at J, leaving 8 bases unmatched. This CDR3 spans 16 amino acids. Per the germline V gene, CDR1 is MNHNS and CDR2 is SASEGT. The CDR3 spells CASSEVTGTGMSPLHF. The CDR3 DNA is TGTGCCAGCAGTGAAGTGACCGGGACAGGGATGTCACCCCTCCACTTT.

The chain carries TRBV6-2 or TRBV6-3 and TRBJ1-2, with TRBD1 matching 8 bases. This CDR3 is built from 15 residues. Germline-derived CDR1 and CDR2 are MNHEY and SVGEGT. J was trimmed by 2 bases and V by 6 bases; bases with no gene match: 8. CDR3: CASSLWDRPNYGYTF. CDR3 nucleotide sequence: TGTGCCAGCAGCCTATGGGACAGGCCGAACTATGGCTACACCTTC.

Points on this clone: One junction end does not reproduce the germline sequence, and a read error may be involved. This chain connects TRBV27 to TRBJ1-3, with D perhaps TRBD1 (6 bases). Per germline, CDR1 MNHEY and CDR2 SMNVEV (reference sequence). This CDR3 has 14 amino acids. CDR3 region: CASRPQGSENTIYF. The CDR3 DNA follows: TGTGCCAGCAGGCCACAGGGCTCTGAAAACACCATATATTTT.

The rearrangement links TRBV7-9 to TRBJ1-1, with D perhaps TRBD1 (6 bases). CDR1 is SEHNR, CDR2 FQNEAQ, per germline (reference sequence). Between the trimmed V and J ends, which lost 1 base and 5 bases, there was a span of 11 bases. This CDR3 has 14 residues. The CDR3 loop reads CASSLGGLGTEAFF. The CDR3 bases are TGTGCCAGCAGCTTAGGGGGGCTAGGGACTGAAGCTTTCTTT.

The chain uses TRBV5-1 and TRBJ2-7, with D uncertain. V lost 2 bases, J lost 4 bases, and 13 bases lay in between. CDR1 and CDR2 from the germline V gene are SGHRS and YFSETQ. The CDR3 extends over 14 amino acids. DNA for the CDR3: TGCGCCAGCAGCTTAATCGGGTCGGGTTACGAGCAGTACTTC. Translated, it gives CASSLIGSGYEQYF.

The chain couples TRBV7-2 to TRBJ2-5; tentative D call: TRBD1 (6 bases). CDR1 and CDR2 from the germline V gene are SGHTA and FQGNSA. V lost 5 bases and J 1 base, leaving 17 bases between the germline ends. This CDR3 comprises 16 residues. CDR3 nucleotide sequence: TGTGCCAGCAGCACTCGATTAACAGGGTTCCAAGAGACCCAGTACTTC. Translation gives CASSTRLTGFQETQYF.

The CDR3 region has the DNA TGTGCCAGCAGTGGGGGAGGGGGCAATCAGCCCCAGCATTTT. It translates to CASSGGGGNQPQHF. This chain links TRBV2 with TRBJ1-5; perhaps TRBD1 as D (5 bases). This CDR3 contains 14 residues. Trimming removed 4 bases at V and 2 bases at J, with 9 bases between. In germline, CDR1 is SNHLY, CDR2 FYNNEI.